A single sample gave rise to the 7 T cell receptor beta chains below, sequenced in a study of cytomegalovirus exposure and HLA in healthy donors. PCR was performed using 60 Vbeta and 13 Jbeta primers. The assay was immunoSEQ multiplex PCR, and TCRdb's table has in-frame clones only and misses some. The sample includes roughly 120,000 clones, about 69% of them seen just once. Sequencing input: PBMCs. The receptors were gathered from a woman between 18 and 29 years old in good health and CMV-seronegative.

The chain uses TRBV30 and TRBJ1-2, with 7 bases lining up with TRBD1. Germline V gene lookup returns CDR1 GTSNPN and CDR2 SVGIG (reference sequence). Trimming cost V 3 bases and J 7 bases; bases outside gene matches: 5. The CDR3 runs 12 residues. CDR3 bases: TGTGCCTGGAGCGGAACAGGGGCTGGCTACACCTTC. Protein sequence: CAWSGTGAGYTF.

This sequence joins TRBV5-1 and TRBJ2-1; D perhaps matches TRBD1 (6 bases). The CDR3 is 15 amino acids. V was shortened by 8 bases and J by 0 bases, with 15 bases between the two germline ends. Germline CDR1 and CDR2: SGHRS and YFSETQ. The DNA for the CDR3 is TGCGCCAGTAGAACGACAGGTAGCTCCTACAATGAGCAGTTCTTC. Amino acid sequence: CASRTTGSSYNEQFF.

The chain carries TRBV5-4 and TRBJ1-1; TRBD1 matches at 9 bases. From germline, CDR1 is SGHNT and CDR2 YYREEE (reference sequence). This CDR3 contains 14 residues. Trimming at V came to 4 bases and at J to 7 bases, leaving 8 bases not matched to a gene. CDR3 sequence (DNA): TGTGCCAGCAGCCCGGGACAGGGCGTCTTTGAAGCTTTCTTT. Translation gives CASSPGQGVFEAFF.

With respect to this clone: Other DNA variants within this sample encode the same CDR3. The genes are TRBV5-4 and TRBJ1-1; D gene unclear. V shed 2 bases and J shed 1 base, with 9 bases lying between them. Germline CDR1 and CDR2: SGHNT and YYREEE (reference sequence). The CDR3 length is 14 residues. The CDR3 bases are TGTGCCAGCAGCTTCCGGGGTTCGAACACTGAAGCTTTCTTT. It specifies CASSFRGSNTEAFF.

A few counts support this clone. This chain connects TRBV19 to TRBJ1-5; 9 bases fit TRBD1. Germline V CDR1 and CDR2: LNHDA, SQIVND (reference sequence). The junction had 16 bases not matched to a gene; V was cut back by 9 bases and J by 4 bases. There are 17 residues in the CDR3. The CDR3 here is CASERVGQGRDNQPQHF. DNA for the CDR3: TGTGCCAGCGAGCGGGTTGGACAGGGGCGCGATAATCAGCCCCAGCATTTT.

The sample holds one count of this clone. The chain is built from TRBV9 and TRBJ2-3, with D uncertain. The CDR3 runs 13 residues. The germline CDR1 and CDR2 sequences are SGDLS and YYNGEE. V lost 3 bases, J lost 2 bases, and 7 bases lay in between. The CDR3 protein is CASSAITTDTQYF. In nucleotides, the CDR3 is TGTGCCAGCAGCGCTATAACCACAGATACGCAGTATTTT.

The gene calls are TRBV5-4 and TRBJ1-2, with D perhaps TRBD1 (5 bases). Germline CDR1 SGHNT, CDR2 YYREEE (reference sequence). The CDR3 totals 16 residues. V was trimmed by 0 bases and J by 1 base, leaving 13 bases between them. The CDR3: CASSLGGRRFNYGYTF. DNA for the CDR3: TGTGCCAGCAGCTTGGGGGGCAGGAGATTTAACTATGGCTACACCTTC.